The T cell receptor beta chain under discussion was sequenced for a study of shared clonotypes between healthy human individuals. The CDR3 totals 17 residues. Per the germline V gene, CDR1 is LNHDA and CDR2 is SQIVND (reference sequence). V lost 9 bases and J lost 0; bases outside the gene matches: 10. To note about this clone: Its specificity is not known.

Notes on the study in general: Naive subsets generally had larger estimated richness than memory subsets.

Profiling relied on immunoSEQ multiplex PCR, and the TCRdb table lists in-frame clones only, not all of them. The sample holds over a million clones; roughly 96% are singletons and the top ten take 1.2%. The chain carries TRBV19 and TRBJ2-6; 8 nucleotides line up with TRBD2. Sequenced material: naive CD4+ T cells sorted from blood. As to subset: CD45RA+ positively selected. The TCR was taken from a man in his thirties or forties in good health. CDR3 region: CASTARGALSGANVLTF. The CDR3 DNA reads TGTGCCAGCACCGCGCGGGGGGCCCTCTCTGGGGCCAACGTCCTGACTTTC.